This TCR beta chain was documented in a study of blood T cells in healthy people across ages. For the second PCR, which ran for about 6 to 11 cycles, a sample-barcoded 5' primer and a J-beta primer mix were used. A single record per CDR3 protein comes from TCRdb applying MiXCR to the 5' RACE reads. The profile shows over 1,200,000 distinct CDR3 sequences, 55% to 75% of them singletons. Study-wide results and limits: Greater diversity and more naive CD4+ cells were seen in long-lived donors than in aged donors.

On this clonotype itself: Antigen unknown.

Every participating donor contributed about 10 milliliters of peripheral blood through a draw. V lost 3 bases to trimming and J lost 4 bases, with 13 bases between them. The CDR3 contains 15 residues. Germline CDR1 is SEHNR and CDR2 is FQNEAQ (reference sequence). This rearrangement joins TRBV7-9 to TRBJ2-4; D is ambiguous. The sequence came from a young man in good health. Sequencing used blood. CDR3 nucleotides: TGTGCCAGCAGCTTTCTTTTATACAGTAAAAACATTCAGTACTTC. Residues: CASSFLLYSKNIQYF.